This entry lists 7 T cell receptor beta chains sequenced from one sample in a study of cytomegalovirus exposure and HLA in healthy donors. The study ran its PCR with 60 Vbeta and 13 Jbeta primers. TCRdb's table, derived via immunoSEQ multiplex PCR, lists solely in-frame clones and lacks some. Of around 140,000 clones in the sample, around 82% were seen once. Sequencing used PBMCs. The receptors derive from a woman between 18 and 30 years old in good health and CMV-seropositive.

This sequence joins TRBV2 and TRBJ2-5, with 10 bases matching TRBD1. Germline V gene lookup returns CDR1 SNHLY and CDR2 FYNNEI. CDR3 length: 15 amino acids. Losses at the gene ends were 6 bases for V and 1 base for J; bases not matched to a gene: 5. CDR3 in amino acids: CASRGQGRAQETQYF. DNA of the CDR3: TGTGCCAGCAGGGGACAGGGGAGAGCCCAAGAGACCCAGTACTTC. Filled out from reference TRBV2 and TRBJ2-5, the complete variable domain reads EPEVTQTPSHQVTQMGQEVILRCVPISNHLYFYWYRQILGQKVEFLVSFYNNEISEKSEIFDDQFSVERPDGSNFTLKIRSTKLEDSAMYFCASRGQGRAQETQYFGPGTRLLVL.

This clone has only a few counts. CDR3 sequence reads: CASSPGTREAFF. In DNA form, the CDR3 reads TGTGCCAGCAGTCCCGGGACACGTGAAGCTTTCTTT. The chain links TRBV27 to TRBJ1-1; a possible D gene is TRBD1 (6 bases). Per the germline V gene, CDR1 is MNHEY and CDR2 is SMNVEV (reference sequence). The germline V and J ends were trimmed by 5 bases and 7 bases, with 11 bases remaining between them. This CDR3 is 12 amino acids long.

The chain combines TRBV6-4 with TRBJ2-1, with TRBD1 identical over 12 bases. Germline CDR1 reads MRHNA; CDR2 reads SNTAGT. The CDR3 spans 15 residues. J was trimmed by 8 bases and V by 2 bases; bases with no gene match: 4. CDR3 sequence (DNA): TGTGCCAGCAGTGACGGTGGGACAGGGGGCTATGAGCAGTTCTTC. Translation: CASSDGGTGGYEQFF.

The chain employs TRBV5-1 and TRBJ2-7; a weak D match, TRBD1 (6 bases). The length of the CDR3 is 14 residues. With 4 bases removed from V and 4 bases from J, the gap between germline ends came to 15 bases. Germline CDR1 is SGHRS and CDR2 is YFSETQ. CDR3 DNA sequence: TGCGCCAGCAGCCCTAACAGGGTTTGGTACGAGCAGTACTTC. Translating gives CASSPNRVWYEQYF.

CDR3 protein: CASSRDIGADTQYF. In DNA, the CDR3 is TGCGCCAGCAGCCGGGACATAGGGGCGGATACGCAGTATTTT. The V call is TRBV5-1, the J call TRBJ2-3; D perhaps matches TRBD1 (6 bases). CDR1 and CDR2 from the germline V gene are SGHRS and YFSETQ. V lost 4 bases, J lost 6 bases, and 15 bases lay in between. The CDR3 runs to 14 residues.

The V and J genes are TRBV28 and TRBJ2-7; TRBD1 matches at 8 bases. The CDR3 consists of 14 residues. J lost 1 base, V lost 6 bases, and 5 bases had no gene match. Looked up from germline, CDR1 is MDHEN and CDR2 is SYDVKM. The CDR3 protein is CASRDRVVSYEQYF. The DNA of the CDR3 is TGTGCCAGCAGGGACAGGGTGGTTTCCTACGAGCAGTACTTC.

This chain links TRBV10-1 with TRBJ2-4; D may be TRBD1 (6 bases). V was shortened by 9 bases and J by 6 bases, with 12 bases between the two germline ends. The germline gives CDR1 WNHNN, CDR2 SYGVQD (reference sequence). CDR3 length: 12 amino acids. CDR3 bases: TGCGCCAGAACCCTACAGGGAAACATTCAGTACTTC. Protein: CARTLQGNIQYF.